Given below is one TCR beta chain in context. This clonotype was seen once. The target of this receptor is not known. No base quality values were provided; no much bigger clone lies one nucleotide off. One read yields weak evidence. The sample originates from a study of T-cell memory formation after mild COVID-19 (dated by TCRdb to the early 2020s). General notes on the study: TCR sequence clusters from the two donors were found to be largely donor specific. In a couple of donors, T-cell clones that expanded and contracted after mild COVID-19 were tracked by sequencing TCRalpha and TCRbeta repertoires over time. Two young, previously healthy adult volunteers, one female and one male, were included in the cohort. What the research found in general, with its limitations: The study included only a couple of mild cases, and larger cohorts that include severe cases with pre-infection samples were judged to be necessary. Contracting CD4+ clones were found mainly in CM and EM memory subsets, while CD8+ clones were enriched in EMRA. Some responding clones were found in pre-infection memory, which suggests that pre-existing cross-reactive memory T cells took part in the SARS-CoV-2 response. From day 15 to 85, contracting clones showed balanced CD4/CD8 phenotypes, whereas a second wave of clones that expanded from day 15 to 37 leaned towards CD4+. SARS-CoV-2 specificity was not confirmed for the second-wave clones peaking on day 37.

Sequencing instrument: Illumina NovaSeq 6000. TCRalpha and TCRbeta cDNA libraries were built by 5'RACE with constant-segment primers, adding sample barcodes and unique molecular identifiers. RNA was extracted from every sample with Trizol reagent. Library amplification was performed in two PCR steps, and a second sample barcode and Illumina TruSeq adapters were introduced in the second step. Libraries were sequenced on an Illumina NovaSeq with 2 x 150 bp paired-end reads. Processing in the source paper ran as follows. Reads were demultiplexed and collapsed into UMI-guided consensus sequences with migec v1.2.7. With mixcr v2.1.11, UMI consensuses were aligned to TRA and TRB V and J templates and assembled into clonotypes. Clonotypes were classified as expanded or contracted when called significant by both edgeR and NoisET, with noise models trained on biological replicates. edgeR calls used a false discovery rate-adjusted p below 0.01 and a log2 fold-change threshold of 1. As an exploratory analysis of dynamics, PCA with hierarchical clustering was applied to max-normalized trajectories of the 1000 most abundant clonotypes. Separately sequenced CD4+ and CD8+ repertoires were used to assign a CD4 or CD8 phenotype to each responding clone. TCRdb redid the processing of the public reads, applying fastp at Q25 and MiXCR, and retained in-frame beta chains. Rows merge per CDR3 protein into single entries with the most common DNA and genes. The V and J calls come from TCRdb's annotation, not from the publication. This sample comprises 550,000 to 600,000 distinct CDR3 sequences, around 15% of them detected only once. The ten largest clones represent about 8.1% of the sample.

Ficoll-Paque density gradient centrifugation was the method used to isolate PBMCs. Sequencing was done on a sample of PBMCs or a T cell subset sorted from them (not recorded which). The origin of this receptor is an adult woman who had mild COVID-19 (a few samples of this study predate the infection). The sample titles of this study are shuffled in the database, so cell type and time point are left out; the donor was told from shared clones.

The DNA is as follows: TGTGCCAGCAGCCAAGATCTGCGGGGCCCGACCCAGTACTTC. This is translated as CASSQDLRGPTQYF. The rearranged segments are TRBV3-1 and TRBJ2-5; a tentative D call is TRBD2 (6 bases match). Including cysteine and phenylalanine, the CDR3 has 14 amino acids. The DNA shown is the 42-base CDR3, in frame from base 1. V is cut by 0 bases and J by 7 bases, and the space between the germline ends is 12 bases. As encoded in the germline V gene (reference sequence), CDR1 is LGHDT while CDR2 is YNNKEL.